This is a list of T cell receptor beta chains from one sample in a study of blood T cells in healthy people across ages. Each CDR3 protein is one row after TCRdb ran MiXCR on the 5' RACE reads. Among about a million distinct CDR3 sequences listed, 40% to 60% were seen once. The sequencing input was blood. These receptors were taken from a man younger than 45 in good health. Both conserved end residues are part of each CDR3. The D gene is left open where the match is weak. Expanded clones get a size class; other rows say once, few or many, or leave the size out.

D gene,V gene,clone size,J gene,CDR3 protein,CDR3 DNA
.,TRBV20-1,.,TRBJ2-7,CSAREGTNYEQYF,TGCAGTGCTAGAGAAGGGACAAACTACGAGCAGTACTTC
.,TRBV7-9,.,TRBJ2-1,CASSSTERFF,TGTGCCAGCAGCTCGACTGAGCGGTTCTTC
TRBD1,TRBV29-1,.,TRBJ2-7,CSAQQGAYEQYF,TGCAGCGCACAACAGGGGGCCTACGAGCAGTACTTC
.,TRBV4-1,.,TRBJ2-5,CASSQEPNQETQYF,TGCGCCAGCAGCCAAGAACCGAACCAAGAGACCCAGTACTTC
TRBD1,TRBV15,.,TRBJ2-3,CATSSGQGTDTQYF,TGTGCCACCAGCAGTGGACAGGGAACAGATACGCAGTATTTT
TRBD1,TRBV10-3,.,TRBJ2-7,CAIRDMIRDRNYEQYF,TGTGCCATCAGAGACATGATTCGGGACAGAAACTACGAGCAGTACTTC
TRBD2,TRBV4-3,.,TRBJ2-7,CASSLQTSGVHEQYF,TGCGCCAGCAGCCTACAGACTAGCGGGGTCCACGAGCAGTACTTC
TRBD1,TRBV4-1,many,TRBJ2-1,CASSQDGQGARNEQFF,TGCGCCAGCAGCCAAGATGGGCAGGGGGCTCGGAATGAGCAGTTCTTC
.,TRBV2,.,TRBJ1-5,CASSQEVGNQPQHF,TGTGCCAGCAGCCAGGAGGTAGGCAATCAGCCCCAGCATTTT
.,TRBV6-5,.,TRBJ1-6,CASSYYPDANRRDSPLHF,TGTGCCAGCAGTTATTATCCTGACGCCAACAGGCGGGATTCACCCCTCCACTTT
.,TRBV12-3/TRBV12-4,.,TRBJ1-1,CASSFSFEAFF,TGTGCCAGCAGTTTTAGTTTTGAAGCTTTCTTT
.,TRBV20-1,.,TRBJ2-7,CSARTTYEQYF,TGCAGTGCTAGGACTACCTACGAGCAGTACTTC
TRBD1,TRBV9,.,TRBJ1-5,CASSMEGQINQPQHF,TGTGCCAGCAGCATGGAGGGACAGATCAATCAGCCCCAGCATTTT
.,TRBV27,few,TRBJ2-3,CASSFWGSDTQYF,TGTGCCAGCAGTTTTTGGGGCTCAGATACGCAGTATTTT
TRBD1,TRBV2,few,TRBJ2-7,CASSGQGLHSYEQYF,TGTGCCAGCAGTGGACAGGGGCTCCACTCCTACGAGCAGTACTTC
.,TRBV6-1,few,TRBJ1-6,CASSEEDSSTSPLHF,TGTGCCAGCAGTGAAGAAGACAGTAGCACCTCACCCCTCCACTTT
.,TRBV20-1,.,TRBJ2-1,CSARDHQRGYSCEQFF,.
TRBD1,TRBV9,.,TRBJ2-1,CASSVGTGNNEQFF,TGTGCCAGCAGCGTAGGGACAGGGAACAATGAGCAGTTCTTC
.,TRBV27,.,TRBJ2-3,CASSLSIRQGGRYTQYF,TGTGCCAGCAGTTTATCGATAAGGCAGGGGGGGAGGTATACGCAGTATTTT
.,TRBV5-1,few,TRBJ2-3,CASSFGSSYTDTQYF,TGCGCCAGCAGCTTTGGATCCAGCTACACAGATACGCAGTATTTT
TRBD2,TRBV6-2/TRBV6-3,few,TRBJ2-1,CASSTSGGHNEQFF,TGTGCCAGCAGTACTAGCGGGGGCCACAATGAGCAGTTCTTC
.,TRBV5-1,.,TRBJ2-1,CASSSDPGNEQFF,TGCGCCAGCAGCTCGGACCCGGGTAATGAGCAGTTCTTC
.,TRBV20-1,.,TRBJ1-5,CSAGRQARGNQPQHF,TGCAGTGCTGGCCGACAGGCAAGGGGCAATCAGCCCCAGCATTTT
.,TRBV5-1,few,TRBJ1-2,CASSFLEGRDGYTF,TGCGCCAGCAGCTTCCTAGAGGGGAGAGATGGCTACACCTTC
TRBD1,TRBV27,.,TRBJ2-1,CASSHRGTGLSFYNEQFF,TGTGCCAGCAGTCACCGCGGGACAGGGCTCTCTTTCTACAATGAGCAGTTCTTC
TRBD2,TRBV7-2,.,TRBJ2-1,CASSLAGMAGGRKDEQFF,TGTGCCAGCAGCTTAGCGGGTATGGCGGGGGGCCGGAAGGATGAGCAGTTCTTC
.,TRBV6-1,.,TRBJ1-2,CASSAIPGLNYGYTF,TGTGCCAGCAGTGCTATCCCAGGGCTCAACTATGGCTACACCTTC
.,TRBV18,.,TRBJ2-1,CASSPSIGQSSYNEQFF,TGTGCCAGCTCACCTTCGATCGGACAGAGCTCCTACAATGAGCAGTTCTTC
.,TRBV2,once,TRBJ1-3,CASSAVISGNTIYF,TGTGCCAGCAGTGCGGTCATCTCTGGAAACACCATATATTTT
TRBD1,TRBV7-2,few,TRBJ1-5,CASSSTTGQGANQPQHF,TGTGCCAGCAGCTCCACCACTGGACAGGGGGCAAATCAGCCCCAGCATTTT
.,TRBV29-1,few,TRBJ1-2,CSVEDQWGPGYGYTF,TGCAGCGTTGAAGATCAGTGGGGGCCAGGCTATGGCTACACCTTC
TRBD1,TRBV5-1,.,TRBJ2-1,CASSLGDSLGNEQFF,TGCGCCAGCAGCTTGGGGGACAGCCTTGGCAATGAGCAGTTCTTC
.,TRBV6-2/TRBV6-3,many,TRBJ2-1,CASSATEGYNEQFF,TGTGCCAGCAGTGCTACTGAGGGATACAATGAGCAGTTCTTC
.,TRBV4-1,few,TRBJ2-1,CASSQVSRGASEQFF,TGCGCCAGCAGCCAAGTCTCCAGAGGGGCGAGTGAGCAGTTCTTC
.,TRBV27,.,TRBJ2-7,CANSFKSGTYYNEQYF,TGTGCCAACAGTTTTAAATCCGGGACATATTACAATGAGCAGTACTTC
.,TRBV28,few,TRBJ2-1,CASSLTKGEQFF,TGTGCCAGCAGTTTAACTAAGGGTGAGCAGTTCTTC
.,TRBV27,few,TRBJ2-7,CASSLVSRSSYEQYF,TGTGCCAGCAGTTTGGTCTCTCGGAGCTCCTACGAGCAGTACTTC
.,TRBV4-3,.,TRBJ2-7,CASSQDRDSEQYF,TGCGCCAGCAGCCAAGATAGGGATTCCGAGCAGTACTTC
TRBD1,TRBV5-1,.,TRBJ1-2,CASSFTTGFASGYTF,TGCGCCAGCAGCTTTACGACAGGGTTTGCGTCTGGCTACACCTTC
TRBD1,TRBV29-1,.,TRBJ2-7,CSVQGQGTYEQYF,TGCAGCGTTCAGGGACAGGGCACATACGAGCAGTACTTC